A single sample is the source of the 27 T cell receptor beta chains below, sequenced in a study of T cells in women clearing cervical HPV infection. Repertoires were generated with immunoSEQ multiplex PCR, while TCRdb's copy carries only in-frame clones and drops some. In total, the table holds around 37,000 clones. The material sequenced was blood buffy coat. All receptors derive from a woman aged 18-70 years with a cervical HPV16 infection that either progressed to CIN3+ or cleared (not recorded which).

With regard to this clone: The CDR3 end falls 3 residues outside the read, so it is completed with the germline J gene. J is TRBJ1-6 and V is TRBV10-3; no clear D. This CDR3 has 12 amino acids. Per germline, CDR1 ENHRY and CDR2 SYGVKD. V was trimmed by 3 bases and J by 8 bases, leaving 5 bases between them. The CDR3 DNA, read in part, is TGTGCCATCAGTGATCTCTATTCACCC. Its translation is CAISDLYSP. The full CDR3 protein reads CAISDLYSPLHF.

In the case of this clone: The read terminates 3 residues ahead of where the CDR3 ends, so the germline J gene completes it. The rearrangement joins TRBV7-2 to TRBJ2-3; 7 bases match TRBD1. CDR1 is SGHTA and CDR2 is FQGNSA in the germline V gene. Losses at the gene ends were 5 bases for V and 6 bases for J; bases not matched to a gene: 11. The CDR3 sequence is 15 residues long. This CDR3 reads CASSQTGQGGDTQYF. CDR3 DNA (partial): TGTGCCAGCAGCCAGACAGGGCAGGGTGGGGATACG.

Comments on this clone: The observed sequence ends 3 residues before the CDR3 terminus, with the missing tail filled in from the germline J gene. The rearrangement links TRBV4-2 to TRBJ2-1, with 11 bases that match TRBD1. V was clipped by 0 bases and J by 7 bases; unmatched bases: 5. Germline values: CDR1 LGHNA, CDR2 YNFKEQ. The CDR3 has 16 amino acids. Incomplete CDR3 DNA: TGTGCCAGCAGCCAAGAGTGGGACAGGGGGGTGAATGAG. It codes for CASSQEWDRGVNE. The entire CDR3 protein reads CASSQEWDRGVNEQFF.

Comment on this clone: The sequence runs out 3 residues before the end of the CDR3; the remainder is reconstructed from the germline J gene. The genes are TRBV20-1 and TRBJ2-5; 11 bases agree with TRBD1. Losses at the gene ends were 3 bases for V and 4 bases for J; bases not matched to a gene: 4. Germline CDR1 reads DFQATT; CDR2 reads SNEGSKA (reference sequence). The CDR3 has 14 residues. CDR3 DNA, as far as it was read: TGCAGTGCTAGGGGGACAGGGGGAGGAGAGACC. It yields the protein CSARGTGGGET. The complete CDR3 protein is CSARGTGGGETQYF.

Concerning this clone itself: The missing CDR3 end, 3 residues past where the read stops, is filled in from the germline J gene. The chain is built from TRBV12-3 or TRBV12-4 and TRBJ2-1, with 11 bases lining up with TRBD1. This CDR3 is built from 17 residues. The ends lost 5 bases at V and 0 bases at J; junction bases unmatched: 6. The CDR3: CASSVGQGVSSYNEQFF. Partial CDR3 DNA: TGTGCCAGCAGTGTGGGACAGGGGGTGAGCTCCTACAATGAG.

Regarding this clone: The junction shows a germline mismatch at one end, possibly a read error. Partial CDR3 DNA: TGCGCCAGCAGCCAAGAACCCAGGGCCGGCTACGAG. This encodes CASSQEPRAGYE. The full CDR3 reads CASSQEPRAGYEQYF. V gene TRBV4-2 combines with J gene TRBJ2-7; D possibly corresponds to TRBD1 (5 bases). The CDR3 end is not reached by the read, which stops 3 residues before it; the germline J gene fills it in. Germline V gene data show CDR1 as LGHNA and CDR2 as YNFKEQ. This CDR3 spans 15 amino acids.

On this clone itself: Coverage ceases 3 residues before the CDR3 finishes, and the germline J gene fills in the end. The V gene is TRBV5-4, the J gene TRBJ2-7, with D tentatively TRBD2 (7 bases). Germline CDR1 and CDR2: SGHNT and YYREEE (reference sequence). This CDR3 has 13 residues. V lost 1 base, J lost 4 bases, and 9 bases lay in between. CDR3 residues: CASSLRGAYEQYF. Incomplete CDR3 DNA: TGTGCCAGCAGCTTGCGGGGGGCGTACGAG.

Concerning this clone: The read falls 3 residues short of the CDR3 end, and the missing part is taken from the germline J gene. V usage is TRBV18 and J usage is TRBJ1-2; 9 bases are a match to TRBD1. Germline loops: CDR1 KGHSH, CDR2 LQKENI. The CDR3 runs 14 residues. CDR3 region: CASSSDRGVYDYTF. The sequenced part of the CDR3 DNA is TGTGCCAGCTCATCGGACAGGGGAGTCTACGAC.

Note on this clone: Sequencing ends 3 residues short of the CDR3 end; the germline J gene provides the rest. Other nucleotide sequences in the sample specify the same CDR3. The chain joins TRBV7-3 to TRBJ1-1; 8 nucleotides align to TRBD1. CDR1 SGHTA and CDR2 FQGTGA come from the germline V gene. V lost 5 bases, J lost 5 bases, and 4 bases stayed unmatched. This CDR3 is 13 amino acids long. CDR3 bases read: TGTGCCAGCAGCCGTGACAGGGGAACTGAA. This gives the protein CASSRDRGTE. The entire CDR3 reads CASSRDRGTEAFF. Together with reference TRBV7-3 and TRBJ1-1, the CDR3 gives the full variable domain: GAGVSQTPSNKVTEKGKYVELRCDPISGHTALYWYRQSLGQGPEFLIYFQGTGAADDSGLPNDRFFAVRPEGSVSTLKIQRTERGDSAVYLCASSRDRGTEAFFGQGTRLTVV.

As regards this clone: The read stops 3 residues short of the end of the CDR3; the missing end is completed from the germline J gene. V gene TRBV19 combines with J gene TRBJ1-2; tentative D call: TRBD1 (5 bases). Germline V gene lookup returns CDR1 LNHDA and CDR2 SQIVND (reference sequence). This CDR3 is 15 amino acids long. CDR3 in amino acids: CASRTGTSGYNDYTF. The sequenced CDR3 bases are TGTGCCAGTAGAACCGGGACTAGCGGCTACAATGAC.

For this clone: The read comes to an end 3 residues before the CDR3 does, leaving the germline J gene to fill in the end. The sample holds other DNA sequences that translate to the same CDR3. This sequence joins TRBV7-3 and TRBJ1-3, with a tentative D call TRBD1 (5 bases). V lost 5 bases and J lost 0, with 11 bases in between. The CDR3 is 15 amino acids. Germline V gene sequence: CDR1 SGHTA, CDR2 FQGTGA. The CDR3: CASSPGGISGNTIYF. The part of the CDR3 DNA that was read is TGTGCCAGCAGCCCCGGGGGGATCTCTGGAAACACC.

As regards this clone: The CDR3 is cut off 3 residues early in the read; its end comes from the germline J gene. The chain uses TRBV7-8 and TRBJ1-1; D uncertain. The V gene's germline CDR1 is SGHVS and CDR2 FQNEAQ. This CDR3 has 10 residues. Trimming cost V 6 bases and J 7 bases, with 6 bases left between them. The CDR3 spells CASSRVEAFF. CDR3 bases read: TGTGCCAGCAGTCGGGTTGAA.

About this clone: Read sequence stops 3 residues before the CDR3 end, and the germline J gene provides the missing end. The chain has TRBV7-9 and TRBJ2-7, with D hard to call. Between the trimmed V and J ends, which lost 2 bases and 6 bases, there was a span of 8 bases. Germline V lookup: CDR1 SEHNR, CDR2 FQNEAQ (reference sequence). The CDR3 loop spans 12 amino acids. This CDR3 reads CASSLPGGEQYF. The part of the CDR3 DNA that was read is TGTGCCAGCAGCTTACCGGGTGGCGAG.

As to this clone: The CDR3 end falls 3 residues outside the read, so it is completed with the germline J gene. The rearrangement uses TRBV30 and TRBJ2-2; 12 bases are a match to TRBD2. Germline V CDR1 and CDR2: GTSNPN, SVGIG (reference sequence). The trim removed 2 bases at V and 6 bases at J, leaving 10 bases unmatched. The CDR3 is made up of 17 amino acids. The covered CDR3 bases are TGTGCCTGGAGTTCCGGGTTCGGGACTAGCGGGTCCGGGGAG. Amino acids: CAWSSGFGTSGSGE. The complete CDR3 reads CAWSSGFGTSGSGELFF.

The CDR3 reads CASSESTVSNQPQHF. Partial CDR3 DNA: TGTGCCAGCAGTGAATCAACGGTTAGCAATCAGCCC. The chain links TRBV6-1 to TRBJ1-5; no firm D call. The CDR3 extends 3 residues past the end of the read, so its final part is completed from the germline J gene. The germline V gene encodes CDR1 MNHNS and CDR2 SASEGT. The CDR3 length is 15 residues. V was cut by 2 bases and J by 0 bases, with 8 bases left in between.

A remark on this clone: The observed sequence ends 3 residues before the CDR3 terminus, with the missing tail filled in from the germline J gene. The rearrangement uses TRBV7-9 and TRBJ1-2, with unresolved D. V was pared by 5 bases and J by 2 bases, with 12 bases between. The CDR3 sequence is 14 residues long. The V gene's germline CDR1 is SEHNR and CDR2 FQNEAQ (reference sequence). The CDR3 here is CASSELDTNYGYTF. CDR3 DNA, as far as it was read: TGTGCCAGCAGCGAACTAGACACCAACTATGGC.

As regards this clone: The read ends 3 residues before the CDR3 terminus; that terminus is restored from the germline J gene. This chain links TRBV11-2 with TRBJ2-3; D possibly corresponds to TRBD2 (6 bases). CDR3 length equals 15 residues. The germline gives CDR1 SGHAT, CDR2 FQNNGV. This CDR3 is CASSFGGANNQPQYF. CDR3 DNA, as far as it was read: TGTGCCAGCAGCTTCGGCGGGGCCAATAATCAGCCG.

As concerns this clone: Read coverage stops 3 residues before the CDR3 terminus; the germline J gene supplies the remainder. The V and J genes are TRBV20-1 and TRBJ2-7, with D perhaps matching TRBD2 (6 bases). The CDR3 totals 13 residues. CDR1 is DFQATT and CDR2 is SNEGSKA in the germline V gene (reference sequence). The V gene lost 5 bases and the J gene lost 5 bases, with 16 bases spanning the gap. CDR3 DNA, as far as it was read: TGCAGTGCTCCTCGTGGGGGGACGAACGAG. Translating gives CSAPRGGTNE. The entire CDR3 protein is CSAPRGGTNEQYF.

About this clone: The read finishes 3 residues shy of the CDR3 end, and the germline J gene is used to complete it. This chain connects TRBV7-6 to TRBJ2-3; D is perhaps TRBD1 (7 bases). The CDR3 length is 15 residues. Germline loops: CDR1 SGHVS, CDR2 FNYEAQ. The chain's CDR3 is CASSLAEGAGQPQYF. The CDR3 DNA, read in part, is TGTGCCAGCAGCTTAGCGGAGGGGGCTGGGCAGCCG.

This clone shows up as medium-sized by frequency. The DNA ends 3 residues before the CDR3 does, and the rest of the CDR3 is filled in from the germline J gene. This chain links TRBV6-2 or TRBV6-3 with TRBJ2-3; weak D call: TRBD1 (6 bases). V dropped 6 bases and J dropped 3 bases, with 13 bases sitting between them. The length of the CDR3 is 14 residues. Germline V gene data show CDR1 as MNHEY and CDR2 as SVGEGT. The CDR3 sequence is CASRNKGDTDTQYF. The CDR3 bases that were read are TGTGCCAGCAGGAACAAGGGGGATACAGATACG.

Regarding this clone: The sequence runs out 3 residues before the end of the CDR3; the remainder is reconstructed from the germline J gene. The V and J genes are TRBV30 and TRBJ1-2; 7 nucleotides align to TRBD1. CDR1 is GTSNPN and CDR2 is SVGIG in the germline V gene (reference sequence). The CDR3 has 14 residues. The CDR3 sequence is CAWRRDSSTDTYTF. Partial CDR3 DNA: TGTGCCTGGAGACGGGACAGTAGCACAGATACC.

The CDR3 region is CASSLGTGNTEAFF. The sequenced part of the CDR3 DNA is TGTGCCAGCAGCTTAGGGACAGGTAACACTGAA. The V gene is TRBV5-6, the J gene TRBJ1-1; 8 nucleotides agree with TRBD1. The CDR3 is cut off 3 residues early in the read; its end comes from the germline J gene. The trim removed 2 bases at V and 2 bases at J, leaving 2 bases unmatched. Germline V lookup: CDR1 SGHDT, CDR2 YYEEEE. The CDR3 length is 14 residues.

Worth noting for this clone: The sequenced fragment ends 3 residues before the CDR3 boundary, so the rest is inferred from the germline J gene. This chain uses TRBV19 with TRBJ1-2, with 7 bases that match TRBD1. Germline V CDR1 and CDR2: LNHDA, SQIVND (reference sequence). Germline trimming cut 7 bases from V and 5 bases from J; bases unmatched to any gene: 13. This CDR3 region has 15 residues. The part of the CDR3 DNA that was read is TGTGCCAGTAAACCGACAGGGTCTCTAGGGTATGGC. Translated, it gives CASKPTGSLGYG. The full CDR3 protein is CASKPTGSLGYGYTF.

CDR3 protein: CSVETWTSGGNNEQFF. The DNA read from the CDR3 is TGCAGCGTTGAAACCTGGACTAGCGGGGGGAACAATGAG. The chain carries TRBV29-1 and TRBJ2-1, with TRBD2 matching 14 bases. The read finishes 3 residues shy of the CDR3 end, and the germline J gene is used to complete it. The CDR3 contains 16 residues. Losses at the gene ends were 2 bases for V and 5 bases for J; bases not matched to a gene: 5. Germline CDR1 is SQVTM and CDR2 is ANQGSEA.

Details on this clone: The read ends 3 residues shy of where the CDR3 ends; the end is completed using the germline J gene. The sample has other DNA sequences that encode this CDR3 too. V gene TRBV19 combines with J gene TRBJ1-2; TRBD1 matches 8 bases. J lost 4 bases, V lost 6 bases, and 13 bases had no gene match. Germline V gene data show CDR1 as LNHDA and CDR2 as SQIVND (reference sequence). The CDR3 loop spans 16 amino acids. The chain's CDR3 is CASRAQGASLGYGYTF. The CDR3 bases that were read are TGTGCCAGTAGGGCCCAGGGGGCGAGTTTAGGCTATGGC.

With regard to this clone: Read coverage stops 3 residues before the CDR3 terminus; the germline J gene supplies the remainder. V usage is TRBV19 and J usage is TRBJ1-2; TRBD1 is a possible D gene (5 bases). This CDR3 is built from 12 residues. Germline V lookup: CDR1 LNHDA, CDR2 SQIVND (reference sequence). The DNA read from the CDR3 is TGTGCCAGTAGTATGGTGACAGATACC. It is translated as CASSMVTDT. The CDR3 in full is CASSMVTDTYTF.

Details on this clone: Read sequence stops 3 residues before the CDR3 end, and the germline J gene provides the missing end. J is TRBJ1-4 and V is TRBV19; possible D gene TRBD1, 5 bases. This CDR3 comprises 16 residues. In germline, CDR1 is LNHDA, CDR2 SQIVND (reference sequence). The sequenced part of the CDR3 DNA is TGTGCCAGTAGTATAGATCTGACAGTACGATATTCACCA. Residues: CASSIDLTVRYSP. The CDR3 in its entirety is CASSIDLTVRYSPLFF. The whole variable domain, remainder taken from reference TRBV19 and TRBJ1-4, is DGGITQSPKYLFRKEGQNVTLSCEQNLNHDAMYWYRQDPGQGLRLIYYSQIVNDFQKGDIAEGYSVSREKKESFPLTVTSAQKNPTAFYLCASSIDLTVRYSPLFFGSGTQLSVL.